This T cell receptor (beta chain) appears in the sequencing data of a study of blood T cell repertoires in COVID-19. As originally analysed: Reference gene primer amplification gave nucleated cell count estimates. Assay used: immunoSEQ multiplex PCR; TCRdb lists only in-frame clones, some missing. Clonal size and the V and J genes are those of that table, whereas D and trimming came from the DNA. The sample holds 400,000 or so clones, roughly 86% seen once. The germline CDR1 and CDR2 sequences are SGHRS and YFSETQ. After removal of 4 bases from V and 6 bases from J, the junction contained 7 bases not matched to a gene. The CDR3 totals 14 residues.

Sequenced input: peripheral blood. This TCR derives from a human donor in a cohort sampled during active COVID-19. This chain joins TRBV5-1 and TRBJ2-3; 8 bases align to TRBD2. The CDR3 is CASSPGLARDTQYF. The CDR3 region has the DNA TGCGCCAGCAGCCCCGGACTAGCTAGGGATACGCAGTATTTT.